The present T cell receptor (beta chain) was sequenced within a study of blood T cell repertoires in COVID-19. Study as a whole: There were acute and convalescent COVID-19 samples, and they came from the United States, Italy and Spain.

J was trimmed by 2 bases and V by 6 bases; bases with no gene match: 10. The CDR3 is 17 amino acids. Germline loops: CDR1 MDHEN, CDR2 SYDVKM. Original data processing: Estimated nucleated cell counts came from reference gene primer amplification. Libraries were prepared by immunoSEQ multiplex PCR; TCRdb keeps only in-frame clonotypes and omits some of them. V and J calls and clone size are as listed in that table; D and trimming were resolved from the DNA. Counted here are roughly 190,000 clones, around 90% occurring once; the ten biggest clones make up approximately 0.56%. Sequencing used peripheral blood. This TCR was sampled from a man in his forties or fifties with acute or convalescent COVID-19. This chain connects TRBV28 to TRBJ2-3; the match to TRBD2 covers 11 bases. CDR3 bases: TGTGCCAGCAGAAGCCCGGGACTAGCGGATACCACAGATACGCAGTATTTT. Translation gives CASRSPGLADTTDTQYF.